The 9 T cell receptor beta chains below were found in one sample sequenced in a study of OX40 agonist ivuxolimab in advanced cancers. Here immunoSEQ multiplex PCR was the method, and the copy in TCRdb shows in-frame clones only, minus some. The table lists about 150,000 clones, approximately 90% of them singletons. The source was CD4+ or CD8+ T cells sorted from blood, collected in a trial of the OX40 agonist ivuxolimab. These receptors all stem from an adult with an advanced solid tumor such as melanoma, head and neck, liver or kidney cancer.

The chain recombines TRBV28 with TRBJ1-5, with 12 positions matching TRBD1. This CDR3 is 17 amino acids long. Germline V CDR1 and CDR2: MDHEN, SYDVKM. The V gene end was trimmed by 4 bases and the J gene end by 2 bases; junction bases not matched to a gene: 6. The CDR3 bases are TGTGCCAGCAGTTCGGGACAGGGGGCGGAAGGCAATCAGCCCCAGCATTTT. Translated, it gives CASSSGQGAEGNQPQHF.

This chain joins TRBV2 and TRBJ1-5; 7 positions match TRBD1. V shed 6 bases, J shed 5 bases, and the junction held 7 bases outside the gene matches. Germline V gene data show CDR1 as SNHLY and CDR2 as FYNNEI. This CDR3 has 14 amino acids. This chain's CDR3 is CASSVTGRDQPQHF. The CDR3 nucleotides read TGTGCCAGCAGCGTGACAGGGAGGGATCAGCCCCAGCATTTT.

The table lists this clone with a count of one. CDR3 protein: CASSGVDQTQYF. The DNA of the CDR3 is TGTGCCAGCAGCGGGGTGGATCAGACCCAGTACTTC. V gene TRBV14 combines with J gene TRBJ2-5; no firm D call. Germline CDR1 SGHDN, CDR2 FVKESK. The length of the CDR3 is 12 residues. V gave up 5 bases and J gave up 6 bases, with 10 bases separating them.

CDR3 bases: TGTGCCAGCAGCTTGGTCCTTTCAAGTTACAATGAGCAGTTCTTC. Its protein is CASSLVLSSYNEQFF. The chain recombines TRBV7-3 with TRBJ2-1, with unresolved D. The germline V gene has CDR1 SGHTA and CDR2 FQGTGA. V shed 3 bases and J shed 4 bases, with 13 bases lying between them. CDR3 length: 15 residues.

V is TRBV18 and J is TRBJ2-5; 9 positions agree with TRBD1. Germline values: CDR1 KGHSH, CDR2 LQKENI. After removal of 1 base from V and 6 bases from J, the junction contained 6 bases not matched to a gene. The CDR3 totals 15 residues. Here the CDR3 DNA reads TGTGCCAGCTCACCACAGGACAGGGGACAGAAGACCCAGTACTTC. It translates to CASSPQDRGQKTQYF.

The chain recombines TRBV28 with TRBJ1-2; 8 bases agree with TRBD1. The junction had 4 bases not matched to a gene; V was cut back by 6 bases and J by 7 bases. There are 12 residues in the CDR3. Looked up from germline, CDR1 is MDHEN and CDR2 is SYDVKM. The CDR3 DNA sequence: TGTGCCAGCAGGGGACAGGTTCGTGGCTACACCTTC. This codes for CASRGQVRGYTF.

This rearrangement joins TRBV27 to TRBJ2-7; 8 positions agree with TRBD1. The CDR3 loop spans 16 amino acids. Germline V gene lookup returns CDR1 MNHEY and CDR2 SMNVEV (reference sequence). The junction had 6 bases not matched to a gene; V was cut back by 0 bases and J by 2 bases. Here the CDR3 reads CASSLSGRGRTYEQYF. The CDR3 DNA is TGTGCCAGCAGTTTATCTGGCAGGGGGCGTACCTACGAGCAGTACTTC.

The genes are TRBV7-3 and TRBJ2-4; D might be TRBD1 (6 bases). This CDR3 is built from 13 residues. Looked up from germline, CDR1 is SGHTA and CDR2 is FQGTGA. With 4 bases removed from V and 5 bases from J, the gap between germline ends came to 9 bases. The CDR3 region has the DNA TGTGCCAGCAGCTACAGGGTTCAAAACATTCAGTACTTC. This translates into CASSYRVQNIQYF.

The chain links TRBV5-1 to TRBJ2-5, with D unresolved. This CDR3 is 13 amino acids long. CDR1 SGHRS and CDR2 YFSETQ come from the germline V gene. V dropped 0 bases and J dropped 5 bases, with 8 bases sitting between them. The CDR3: CASSLGQRETQYF. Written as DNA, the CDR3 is TGCGCCAGCAGCTTGGGACAAAGGGAGACCCAGTACTTC.